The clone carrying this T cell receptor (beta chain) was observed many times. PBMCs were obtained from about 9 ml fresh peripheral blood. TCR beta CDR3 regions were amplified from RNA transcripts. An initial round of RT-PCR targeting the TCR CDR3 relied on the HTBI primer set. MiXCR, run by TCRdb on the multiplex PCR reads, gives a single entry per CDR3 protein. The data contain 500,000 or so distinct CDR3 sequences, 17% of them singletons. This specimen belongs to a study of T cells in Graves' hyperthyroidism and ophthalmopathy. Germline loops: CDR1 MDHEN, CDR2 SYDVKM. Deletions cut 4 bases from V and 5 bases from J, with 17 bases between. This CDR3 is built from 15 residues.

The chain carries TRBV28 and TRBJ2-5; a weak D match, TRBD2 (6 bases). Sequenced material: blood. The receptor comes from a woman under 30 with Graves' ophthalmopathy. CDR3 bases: TGTGCCAGCAGTTCCCACCTGGGGGGTGGTGAGACCCAGTACTTC. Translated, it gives CASSSHLGGGETQYF.